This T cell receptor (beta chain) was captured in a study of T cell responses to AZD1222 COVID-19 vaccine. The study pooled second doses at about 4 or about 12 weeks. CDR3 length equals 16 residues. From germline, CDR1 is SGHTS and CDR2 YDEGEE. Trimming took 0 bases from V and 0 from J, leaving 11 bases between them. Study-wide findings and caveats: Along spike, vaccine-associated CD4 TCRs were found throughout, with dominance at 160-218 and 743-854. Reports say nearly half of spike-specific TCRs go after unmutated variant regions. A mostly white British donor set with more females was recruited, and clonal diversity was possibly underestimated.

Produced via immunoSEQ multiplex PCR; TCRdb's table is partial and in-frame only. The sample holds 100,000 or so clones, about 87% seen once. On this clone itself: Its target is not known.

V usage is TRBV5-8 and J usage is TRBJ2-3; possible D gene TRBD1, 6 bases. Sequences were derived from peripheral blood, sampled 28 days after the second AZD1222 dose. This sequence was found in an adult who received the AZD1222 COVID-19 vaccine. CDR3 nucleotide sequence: TGTGCCAGCAGCTTGGGTCAGGGGTCGAGCACAGATACGCAGTATTTT. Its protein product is CASSLGQGSSTDTQYF.